Here is one T cell receptor (beta chain) with its context. Antigen: not known. V lost 0 bases, J lost 7 bases, and 12 bases lay in between. The CDR3 consists of 14 residues. Germline CDR1 SGHAT, CDR2 FQNNGV. This specimen belongs to a study of cytomegalovirus exposure and HLA in healthy donors. Study-wide points: In an earlier analysis, in 587 donors, most V segments appeared productive either ~90% or ~30% of the time.

The study ran its PCR with 60 Vbeta and 13 Jbeta primers. Repertoires were generated with immunoSEQ multiplex PCR, while TCRdb's copy carries only in-frame clones and drops some. The data contain 95,000 to 110,000 clones, almost 80% of them singletons. Sequenced material: PBMCs. The rearrangement joins TRBV11-2 to TRBJ1-2; the D gene is possibly TRBD1 (5 bases). This receptor was obtained from a man aged 45-65 years in good health and CMV-seropositive. CDR3 sequence reads: CASSLDAQGSGYTF. In DNA form, the CDR3 reads TGTGCCAGCAGCTTAGATGCGCAGGGTAGTGGCTACACCTTC.